Listed below are T cell receptor beta chains from one sample, sequenced in a study of tumor and adjacent non-tumor tissue in lung cancer. TCRdb used MiXCR to reprocess the multiplex PCR reads, holding one entry per CDR3 protein. The data show 100,000 or so distinct CDR3 sequences, more than 55% seen once. Material: distant non-tumor lung tissue. Receptors were obtained from a man younger than 40 with non-small cell lung cancer. The CDR3 runs from the conserved cysteine through the conserved F or W. D genes are given only for firm matches. Rows may omit the clone size; those that give it use once, few, many or a size class.

d_call cdr3_length j_call v_call clone_size cdr3_aa cdr3_nt
. 15 TRBJ2-7 TRBV11-2 . CASNFTAGGPYEPCF TGTGCCAGCAACTTCACGGCCGGGGGTCCCTACGAGCCGTGCTTC
. 15 TRBJ2-5 TRBV24-1 . CATTDPTEDQETQYF TGTGCCACCACTGATCCGACAGAAGACCAAGAGACCCAGTACTTC
. 17 TRBJ2-2 TRBV12-3/TRBV12-4 . CACSLWRGVTNTGELLF TGTGCCTGCAGTTTATGGAGGGGGGTAACGAACACCGGGGAGCTGCTTTTT
. 13 TRBJ1-1 TRBV6-5 many CASSSPGHPEAFF TGTGCCAGCAGTTCCCCGGGACACCCTGAAGCTTTCTTT
TRBD2 15 TRBJ2-5 TRBV7-9 . CASSPVSGGQETQYF TGTGCCAGCAGCCCTGTTAGCGGGGGCCAAGAGACCCAGTACTTC
. 11 TRBJ2-2 TRBV30 . CASPGAGELFF TGTGCCTCCCCGGGAGCCGGGGAGCTGTTTTTT
. 15 TRBJ1-1 TRBV11-2 . CANSLGQGINTEAFF TGTGCTAACAGCTTAGGTCAAGGGATAAACACTGAAGCTTTCTTT
. 15 TRBJ2-2 TRBV20-1 . CSASEGSSASGEPFF TGCAGTGCTTCCGAGGGGAGTAGCGCATCAGGGGAGCCGTTTTTT
. 12 TRBJ2-2 TRBV6-2/TRBV6-3 . CAIQGSTGELVF TGTGCTATCCAGGGGTCCACCGGGGAGCTGGTTTTT
TRBD2 16 TRBJ2-7 TRBV5-4 . CASSPRTSGFNYEQYF TGTGCTAGCAGCCCAAGGACTAGCGGGTTCAACTACGAGCAGTACTTC
. 13 TRBJ2-3 TRBV11-3 . CARSPEATDKQYF TGTGCCCGCAGCCCGGAGGCCACAGATAAGCAGTATTTT
TRBD2 15 TRBJ2-1 TRBV5-6 many CASSFIGRDSNEQFF TGTGCCAGCAGCTTTATCGGGAGGGATTCCAATGAGCAGTTCTTC
. 14 TRBJ2-3 TRBV11-2 . CAKSSPGRTDTQYF TGTGCCAAAAGCTCACCGGGACGCACAGATACGCAGTATTTT
. 14 TRBJ1-1 TRBV12-3/TRBV12-4 many CASSRPSNSTEAFF TGTGCCAGCAGTCGTCCCTCGAATAGCACTGAAGCTTTCTTT
. 11 TRBJ2-3 TRBV6-5 . CASTWDYHMYF TGTGCCAGCACCTGGGATTACCATATGTATTTT
. 13 TRBJ2-2 TRBV5-4 . CTSSTGNTGELFF TGTACCAGCAGTACGGGGAACACCGGGGAGCTGTTTTTT